The rows below give T cell receptor beta chains drawn from one sample of a study of CD8+CD57+ T cells in acquired aplastic anemia. Using its own MiXCR run on the reads, TCRdb lists one record per CDR3 protein. The profile covers some 98,000 distinct CDR3 sequences, with around 70% appearing a single time and approximately 65% taken by the ten largest. The sample taken for sequencing was sorted CD4+, CD8+, or CD8+CD57+ T cells (not recorded which) from PBMCs. These TCRs come from a human donor with aplastic anemia. Both conserved end residues are part of each CDR3. A D gene is named only where the DNA matches it firmly. Expanded clones are given a class, and other clones once, few, many or no size at all.

few	TRBV10-1	TRBJ2-7	TRBD2	TGCGCCAGCAGTGTTGGCAGGGCTAGCGGCTCCGAGCAGTACTTC	CASSVGRASGSEQYF
-	TRBV19	TRBJ2-7	-	TGTGCCAGTAGCCCGGGGGCCAGATACGAGCAGTACTTC	CASSPGARYEQYF
-	TRBV15	TRBJ2-7	-	TGTGCCACCAGCAGAGATGTGGGCTACGAGCAGTACTTC	CATSRDVGYEQYF
few	TRBV20-1	TRBJ2-7	TRBD1	TGCAGTGCGCCCCTGGCCCGGGACAGGGCCTACGAGCAGTACTTC	CSAPLARDRAYEQYF
few	TRBV10-3	TRBJ2-7	TRBD1	TGTGCCATCGGCGCGACAGGGGTGAGCTACGAGCAGTACTTC	CAIGATGVSYEQYF
-	TRBV7-6	TRBJ2-7	-	TGTGCCAGCAGCTTAGGGTTAGCGCTTCACTACGAGCAGTACTTC	CASSLGLALHYEQYF
-	TRBV20-1	TRBJ1-2	TRBD1	TGCAGTGCTAGAGGGAAACTAGGACAGGGGTCTAACTATGGCTACACCTTC	CSARGKLGQGSNYGYTF
-	TRBV9	TRBJ2-7	TRBD2	TGTGCCAGCAGCGTAGGGACTAGCGGGGGCTACGAGCAGTACTTC	CASSVGTSGGYEQYF
few	TRBV20-1	TRBJ1-2	-	TGCAGTGCTATACTGAATGGCTACACCTTC	CSAILNGYTF
-	TRBV20-1	TRBJ1-2	-	TGCAGTGCTAGAGCTACTGACAGTCTTTGGGGCTACACCTTC	CSARATDSLWGYTF
-	TRBV4-2	TRBJ2-4	-	TGTGCCAGCAGCCCAACACCTCCTCAACGCAGGGATCCCCAAAACATTCAGTACTTC	CASSPTPPQRRDPQNIQYF
many	TRBV5-1	TRBJ2-5	TRBD1	TGCGCCAGCAGCCCCGGACAGGGGGACCAAGAGACCCAGTACTTC	CASSPGQGDQETQYF
-	TRBV4-2	TRBJ1-2	-	TGTGCCAGCAGCCAAACTCGGGACGGACGAAACTATGGCTACACCTTC	CASSQTRDGRNYGYTF
-	TRBV10-2	TRBJ2-2	-	TGCGCCAGCAGTGAGGAGGCTGTCTTCGGGGAGCTGTTTTTT	CASSEEAVFGELFF
-	TRBV11-1	TRBJ2-1	-	TGTGCCAGCAGCTACGCTTCCTTGGGGGATGAGCAGTTCTTC	CASSYASLGDEQFF
many	TRBV12-3/TRBV12-4	TRBJ2-7	-	TGTGCCAGCAGTCCTCCCGGCTCCTACGAGCAGTACTTC	CASSPPGSYEQYF
-	TRBV10-3	TRBJ1-6	-	TGTGCCATCAGTGAGGTCGAGAAAGCGGCCCTCCACTTT	CAISEVEKAALHF
-	TRBV7-3	TRBJ2-1	-	TGTGCCAGCAGAAGTAGCGTGACTAATGAGCAGTTCTTC	CASRSSVTNEQFF
-	TRBV20-1	TRBJ2-3	-	TGCAGTGCTCCCCTTGACTCCACAGGGGATACGCAGTATTTT	CSAPLDSTGDTQYF
-	TRBV20-1	TRBJ1-2	-	TGCAGTGCTAGAGACAGGGGCAGGTATGGCTACACCTTC	CSARDRGRYGYTF
few	TRBV20-1	TRBJ2-7	-	TGCAGTGCTAGTAATTGGCAGGGGAGATACGAGCAGTACTTC	CSASNWQGRYEQYF
-	TRBV24-1	TRBJ2-1	-	TGTGCCACCTCGAGACAAGACAATGAGCAGTTCTTC	CATSRQDNEQFF
-	TRBV20-1	TRBJ2-1	-	TGCAGTGCTAGAGATCCCCCCAGCGGCCTGCAGTTCTTC	CSARDPPSGLQFF
-	TRBV12-5	TRBJ1-2	-	TGTGCTAGTGGTTTCGGACGGGGGGACTATGGCTACACCTTC	CASGFGRGDYGYTF
-	TRBV19	TRBJ1-2	-	TGTGCCAGTAGTAACTTCTATGGCTACACCTTC	CASSNFYGYTF
few	TRBV6-1	TRBJ2-1	-	TGTGCCAGCAGTGTGGAGGGGAACTCGGAGCAGTTCTTC	CASSVEGNSEQFF
few	TRBV10-3	TRBJ1-5	-	TGTGCCACCCTTCAGGCGGGGAACCAGCCCCAGCATTTT	CATLQAGNQPQHF
many	TRBV9	TRBJ2-7	TRBD2	TGTGCCAGCAGCCCTCGGGGGGGGGCGGGGGAGCAGTACTTC	CASSPRGGAGEQYF
few	TRBV24-1	TRBJ1-2	-	TGTGCCACCAGTGATGGGGACCGAAACCCCGGCTACACCTTC	CATSDGDRNPGYTF
-	TRBV6-1	TRBJ2-1	TRBD1	TGTGCCAGCAGTGTCCTAACCGGGACAGGGAGTAATGAGCAGTTCTTC	CASSVLTGTGSNEQFF
-	TRBV25-1	TRBJ2-3	-	TGTGCCAGCAGTGAGAGAACCACAGATACGCAGTATTTT	CASSERTTDTQYF
-	TRBV2	TRBJ2-1	TRBD1	TGTGCCAGCAGTGAAACTCAGGGGGCCTACAATGAGCAGTTCTTC	CASSETQGAYNEQFF
-	TRBV9	TRBJ2-1	-	TGTGCCAGCAGCTCGGGGCGGGGAGCCGGTGGGGAGCAGTTCTTC	CASSSGRGAGGEQFF
-	TRBV10-3	TRBJ1-1	-	TGTGCCATCAGTGACAACTCCCTGAACACTGAAGCTTTCTTT	CAISDNSLNTEAFF
-	TRBV15	TRBJ2-4	-	TGTGCCACCCAACGGGGGTACGGGTTGAACATTCAGTACTTC	CATQRGYGLNIQYF
once	TRBV29-1	TRBJ1-1	-	TGCAGCGTTGAGGAGAACACTGAAGCTTTCTTT	CSVEENTEAFF
once	TRBV2	TRBJ1-4	-	TGTGCAGCACGGGGGTCACCTAATGAAAAACTGTTTTTT	CAARGSPNEKLFF
-	TRBV7-9	TRBJ2-3	-	TGTGCCAGCAGATTCTTAAGCACAGATACGCAGTATTTT	CASRFLSTDTQYF
-	TRBV29-1	TRBJ2-7	-	TGCAGCGTTGGTAAGGTCTCCTACGAGCAGTACTTC	CSVGKVSYEQYF
-	TRBV6-1	TRBJ2-3	TRBD2	TGTGCCAGCAGTGGTTTCGCGGGGGGCACAGATACGCAGTATTTT	CASSGFAGGTDTQYF
-	TRBV6-4	TRBJ2-1	TRBD2	TGTGCCAGCAGTGACAGTCTAGCGGGCTACGATGGGCAGTTCTTC	CASSDSLAGYDGQFF
-	TRBV2	TRBJ2-1	TRBD2	TGTGCCAGCAGTGAAGGACTAGCGGGTTTTATCGCGTTCTTC	CASSEGLAGFIAFF
many	TRBV9	TRBJ1-4	-	TGTGCCAGCAGCCAGGGAGGTGGGGACGAAAAACTGTTTTTT	CASSQGGGDEKLFF
-	TRBV20-1	TRBJ2-7	TRBD1	TGCAGTGCTAGAGGAAGGGACAGGGTCTACGAGCAGTACTTC	CSARGRDRVYEQYF
-	TRBV2	TRBJ1-5	TRBD1	TGTGCCAGCAGGGGACAGCCCCTTCAGCCCCAGCATTTT	CASRGQPLQPQHF
-	TRBV25-1	TRBJ1-1	-	TGTGCCAGCAGTGAATCGGGTGCGGGGAACACTGAAGCTTTCTTT	CASSESGAGNTEAFF
-	TRBV5-5	TRBJ1-3	-	TGTGCCAGCAGCTCTGCCCCTCCTGGAAACACCATATATTTT	CASSSAPPGNTIYF
-	TRBV7-9	TRBJ2-7	TRBD1	TGTGCCAGCAGCCGGGACAGGGACGAGCAGTACTTC	CASSRDRDEQYF
-	TRBV12-3/TRBV12-4	TRBJ2-7	-	TGTGCCAGCAGTCCTGCCGGGGGCCCCTACGAGCAGTACTTC	CASSPAGGPYEQYF
few	TRBV10-3	TRBJ2-3	TRBD2	TGTGCCATCAGTACGACTAGCGGGGGAGACACAGATACGCAGTATTTT	CAISTTSGGDTDTQYF
-	TRBV7-2	TRBJ2-3	-	TGTGCCAGCAGCCCCAATACCGCTGATACGCAGTATTTT	CASSPNTADTQYF